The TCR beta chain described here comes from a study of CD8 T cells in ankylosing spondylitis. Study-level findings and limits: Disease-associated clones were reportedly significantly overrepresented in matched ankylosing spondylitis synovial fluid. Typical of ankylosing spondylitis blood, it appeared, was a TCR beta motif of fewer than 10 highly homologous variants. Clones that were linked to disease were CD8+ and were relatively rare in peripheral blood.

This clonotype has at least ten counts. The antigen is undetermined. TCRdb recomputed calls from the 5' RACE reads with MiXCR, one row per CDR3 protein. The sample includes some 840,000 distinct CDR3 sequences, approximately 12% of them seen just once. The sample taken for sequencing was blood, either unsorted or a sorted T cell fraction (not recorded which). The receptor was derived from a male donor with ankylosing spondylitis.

For the CDR3, the DNA is TGCGCCAGCAGCTTCTCCTCGAACACTGAAGCTTTCTTT. The encoded protein is CASSFSSNTEAFF. V usage is TRBV5-1 and J usage is TRBJ1-1, with no clear D. Germline-derived CDR1 and CDR2 are SGHRS and YFSETQ. Trimming stripped 2 bases from V and 1 base from J, with 6 bases between. The CDR3 spans 13 residues.